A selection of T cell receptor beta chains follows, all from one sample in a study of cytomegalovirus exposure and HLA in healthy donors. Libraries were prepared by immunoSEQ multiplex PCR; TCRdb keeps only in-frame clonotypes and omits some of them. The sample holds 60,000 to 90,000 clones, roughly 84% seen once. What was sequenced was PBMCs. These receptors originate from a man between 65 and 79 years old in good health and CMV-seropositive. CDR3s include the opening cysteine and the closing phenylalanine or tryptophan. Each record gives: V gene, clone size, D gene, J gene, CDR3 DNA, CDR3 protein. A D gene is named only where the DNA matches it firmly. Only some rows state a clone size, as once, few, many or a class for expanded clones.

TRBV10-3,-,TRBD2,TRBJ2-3,TGTGCCACCACACTAGCGGGGGACACAGATACGCAGTATTTT,CATTLAGDTDTQYF
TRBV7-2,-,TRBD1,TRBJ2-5,TGTGCCAGCAGCAAGGGGGCTACTAACCAGGTAGAGACCCAGTACTTC,CASSKGATNQVETQYF
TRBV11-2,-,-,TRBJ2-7,TGTGCCAGCAGCTTACGACTAACGGTAAACGAGCAGTACTTC,CASSLRLTVNEQYF
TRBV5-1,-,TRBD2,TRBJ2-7,TGCGCCAGCAGCTTTGGACTAGCGGCGTGGGGAGAGGGGTACGAGCAGTACTTC,CASSFGLAAWGEGYEQYF
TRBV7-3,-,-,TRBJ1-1,TGTGCCAGCAGCCGCGATGGGAACACTGAAGCTTTCTTT,CASSRDGNTEAFF
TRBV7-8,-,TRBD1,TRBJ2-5,TGTGCCAGCAGCGCGGACAGGGAAGAGACCCAGTACTTC,CASSADREETQYF
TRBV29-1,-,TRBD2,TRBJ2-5,TGCAGCCTAGCGGGGGGGCCCGAGGAGACCCAGTACTTC,CSLAGGPEETQYF
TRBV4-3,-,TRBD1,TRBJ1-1,TGCGCCAGCAGCCAAGATAGAGGACAGGGGGGTTTCTTT,CASSQDRGQGGFF
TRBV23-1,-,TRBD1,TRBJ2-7,TGCGCCAGCAGTCAATCGGGGACAGAACCCTACGAGCAGTACTTC,CASSQSGTEPYEQYF
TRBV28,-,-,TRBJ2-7,TGTGCCAGCACCTTACCCGGGACAAGTTACGAGCAGTACTTC,CASTLPGTSYEQYF
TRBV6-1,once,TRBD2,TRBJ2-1,TGTGCCAGCAGGAGGGTAGCGGGAGCAAATGAGCAGTTCTTC,CASRRVAGANEQFF
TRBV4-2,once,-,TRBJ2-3,TGTGCCAGCAGCCAAGATACCAGAGGGAGAGGCACAGATACGCAGTATTTT,CASSQDTRGRGTDTQYF
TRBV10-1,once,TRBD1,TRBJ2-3,TGCGCCAGCAGACCCGGGACAGGGGGAGACACAGATACGCAGTATTTT,CASRPGTGGDTDTQYF
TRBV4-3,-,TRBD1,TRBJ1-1,TGCGCCAGCAGCCAAGAGCCAGGGGGGACTGAAGCTTTCTTT,CASSQEPGGTEAFF
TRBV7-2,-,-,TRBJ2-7,TGTGCCAGCAGCTCACAGGGTTTTACCTACGAGCAGTACTTC,CASSSQGFTYEQYF
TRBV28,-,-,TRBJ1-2,TGTGCCAGCAGGAGGGCGTCAAGCTTCTATGGCTACACCTTC,CASRRASSFYGYTF
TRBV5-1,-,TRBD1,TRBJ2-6,TGCGCCAGCAGCTTACAGGGACAGGGGTCCTCTGGGGCCAACGTCCTGACTTTC,CASSLQGQGSSGANVLTF
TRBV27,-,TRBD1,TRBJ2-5,TGTGCCAGCAGGACCAGGGGGCGAGAGACCCAGTACTTC,CASRTRGRETQYF
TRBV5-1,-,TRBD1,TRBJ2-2,TGCGCCAGCAGCCCTGGACAGGGGATCGGGGAGCTGTTTTTT,CASSPGQGIGELFF
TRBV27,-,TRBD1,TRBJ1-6,TGTGCCAGCAGTCCCTGGGACAGCGGGTCACCCCTCCACTTT,CASSPWDSGSPLHF
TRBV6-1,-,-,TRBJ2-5,TGTGCCAGCAGTGAAAGATTAACCCGGGAGACCCAGTACTTC,CASSERLTRETQYF
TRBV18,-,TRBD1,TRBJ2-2,TGTGCCAGCTCACCAATAGCACAGGGGACCGGGGAGCTGTTTTTT,CASSPIAQGTGELFF
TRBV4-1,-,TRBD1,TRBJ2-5,TGCGCCAGCAGCCAAGCACCGGGGACAGGGAATGTCCAAGAGACCCAGTACTTC,CASSQAPGTGNVQETQYF
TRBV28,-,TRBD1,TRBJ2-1,TGTGCCAGCAGTTCACAGGGGACCATACTCCAGTTCTTC,CASSSQGTILQFF
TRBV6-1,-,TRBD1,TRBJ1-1,TGTGCCAGCAGTGAACCGACAGGGGTCCTGAACACTGAAGCTTTCTTT,CASSEPTGVLNTEAFF
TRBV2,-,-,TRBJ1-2,TGTGCCAGCAGTCTCGGAAGGACTGTTAACTATGGCTACACCTTC,CASSLGRTVNYGYTF
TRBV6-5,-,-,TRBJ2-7,TGTGCCAGCAGTAAGTCCCCCGGCTCCTACGAGCAGTACTTC,CASSKSPGSYEQYF
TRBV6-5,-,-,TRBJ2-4,TGTGCCAGCAGTTTAGAAGGGAGTGAGAACATCCAGTACTTC,CASSLEGSENIQYF
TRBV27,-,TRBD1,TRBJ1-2,TGTGCCAGCAGGGGGACAGTTTATGGCTACACCTTC,CASRGTVYGYTF
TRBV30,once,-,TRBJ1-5,TGTGCCTGGAGAGATGAGTCCCCCAATCAGCCCCAGCATTTT,CAWRDESPNQPQHF
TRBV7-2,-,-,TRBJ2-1,TGTGCCAGCAGCTTAGCGGGGAGCTCCTACAATGAGCAGTTCTTC,CASSLAGSSYNEQFF
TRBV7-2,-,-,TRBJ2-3,TGTGCCAGCAGTAGCTATTTCAACACAGATACGCAGTATTTT,CASSSYFNTDTQYF
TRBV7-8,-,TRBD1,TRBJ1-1,TGTGCCAGCAGCTTAGGGCTCAGGGGGAAGGACACTGAAGCTTTCTTT,CASSLGLRGKDTEAFF
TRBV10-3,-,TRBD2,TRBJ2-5,TGTGCCATCAGTGGCGGGGGGGCCCAGGAGACCCAGTACTTC,CAISGGGAQETQYF
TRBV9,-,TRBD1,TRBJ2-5,TGTGCCAGCAGCGGGGCCGGGACAGGGTGGGAGACCCAGTACTTC,CASSGAGTGWETQYF
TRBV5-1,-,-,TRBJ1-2,TGCGCCAGCAGCTTGGAAGGTGACTATCGAGTAAATGGCTACACCTTC,CASSLEGDYRVNGYTF
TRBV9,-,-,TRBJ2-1,TGTGCCAGCAGCGTAGTTATGCGTGATGAGCAGTTCTTC,CASSVVMRDEQFF
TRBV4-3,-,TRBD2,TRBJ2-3,TGCGCCAGCAGCCAAGGGGTGGGAGGGGGCACAGATACGCAGTATTTT,CASSQGVGGGTDTQYF
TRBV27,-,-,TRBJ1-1,TGTGCCAGCAGTTTGAGACAGGCCACTGAAGCTTTCTTT,CASSLRQATEAFF
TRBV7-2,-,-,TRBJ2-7,TGTGCCAGCAGCTTAGCGGGGGACACTTTCTACGAGCAGTACTTC,CASSLAGDTFYEQYF
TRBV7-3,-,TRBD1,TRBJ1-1,TGTGCCAGCAGTTCAGGGGGCGCGGATGAAGCTTTCTTT,CASSSGGADEAFF
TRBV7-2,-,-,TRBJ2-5,TGTGCCAGCAGCTCAGTGACTATCACGGAGACCCAGTACTTC,CASSSVTITETQYF
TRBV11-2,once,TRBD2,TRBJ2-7,TGTGCCAGCAGCTTTAGCGGGGGGACGATCTACGAGCAGTACTTC,CASSFSGGTIYEQYF
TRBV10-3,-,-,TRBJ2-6,TGTGCCATCAGTGAGTCGAGTTCTTCTGGGGCCAACGTCCTGACTTTC,CAISESSSSGANVLTF
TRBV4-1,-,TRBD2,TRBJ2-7,TGCGCCAGCAGCCAGATACTAGCGGGAGGTGGGTACGAGCAGTACTTC,CASSQILAGGGYEQYF